Shown below are 21 T cell receptor beta chains from a single sample sequenced in a study of shared clonotypes between healthy human individuals. TCRdb's table, derived via immunoSEQ multiplex PCR, lists solely in-frame clones and lacks some. The top ten hold 24% of the sample, which has around 100,000 clones, about 67% seen once. Sequences were obtained from memory CD8+ T cells sorted from blood. Subset specified: CD45RO+ cells pooled with CCR7-negative TemRA cells. Receptor source: a woman aged 25 to 39 in good health.

This clone occurred a few times. The V and J genes are TRBV27 and TRBJ2-5; either TRBD1 or TRBD2 may fit D (5 bases each). The J call may be incorrect, as the DNA end agrees better with TRBJ2-7. The CDR3 covers 13 residues. Germline CDR1 reads MNHEY; CDR2 reads SMNVEV (reference sequence). CDR3 sequence (DNA): TGTGCCAGCACCCCAGGGACCGGAGGCGAGCAGTACTTC. This gives the protein CASTPGTGGEQYF.

The V gene is TRBV25-1, the J gene TRBJ1-5, with D perhaps TRBD1 (5 bases). V lost 6 bases and J 0 bases, leaving 15 bases between the germline ends. Germline CDR1 reads MGHDK; CDR2 reads SYGVNS. CDR3 length: 16 residues. CDR3 residues: CASSDAQQDSNQPQHF. CDR3 DNA: TGTGCCAGCAGCGATGCCCAACAGGATAGCAATCAGCCCCAGCATTTT.

The chain joins TRBV6-1 to TRBJ2-2; the match to TRBD2 covers 11 bases. Trimming at V came to 10 bases and at J to 5 bases, leaving 6 bases not matched to a gene. This CDR3 is built from 14 residues. The germline CDR1 and CDR2 sequences are MNHNS and SASEGT. The CDR3 DNA sequence: TGTGCCACCTTACTAGCGGGAGAAACCGGGGAGCTGTTTTTT. It codes for CATLLAGETGELFF.

This rearrangement joins TRBV5-1 to TRBJ2-7, with D perhaps TRBD2 (5 bases). In germline, CDR1 is SGHRS, CDR2 YFSETQ. CDR3 length: 16 residues. With 0 bases removed from V and 0 bases from J, the gap between germline ends came to 13 bases. This CDR3 is CASSLEGSESSYEQYF. CDR3 bases: TGCGCCAGCAGCTTGGAAGGTAGCGAAAGCTCCTACGAGCAGTACTTC.

This clone is medium-sized within its sample. V usage is TRBV25-1 and J usage is TRBJ2-7, with 7 bases identical to TRBD1. Germline V gene data show CDR1 as MGHDK and CDR2 as SYGVNS. The CDR3 totals 16 residues. V shed 4 bases and J 2 bases; nucleotides not matched to a gene: 11. The DNA of the CDR3 is TGTGCCAGCAGTGTTACCTCCGGGACAGTTCCCTACGAGCAGTACTTC. Its protein is CASSVTSGTVPYEQYF.

The CDR3 DNA sequence: TGTGCCAGCAGCTTAGCGCGAGGGGAGCAGTTCTTC. Translation gives CASSLARGEQFF. This chain joins TRBV7-9 and TRBJ2-1, with D possibly TRBD2 on 5 matching bases. V gave up 0 bases and J gave up 10 bases, with 7 bases separating them. The germline CDR1 and CDR2 sequences are SEHNR and FQNEAQ (reference sequence). The CDR3 length is 12 residues.

This clone was observed a few times. The rearrangement joins TRBV25-1 to TRBJ2-1; weak D call: TRBD2 (6 bases). Germline V lookup: CDR1 MGHDK, CDR2 SYGVNS. The length of the CDR3 is 15 residues. V was clipped by 8 bases and J by 8 bases, with 22 bases between them. CDR3 amino acids: CASWTREEGTDEQFF. The DNA of the CDR3 is TGTGCCAGCTGGACGAGGGAGGAAGGCACGGATGAGCAGTTCTTC.

The chain recombines TRBV5-4 with TRBJ2-7; 10 nucleotides align to TRBD2. After removal of 4 bases from V and 1 base from J, the junction contained 8 bases not matched to a gene. Per germline, CDR1 SGHNT and CDR2 YYREEE (reference sequence). The CDR3 totals 16 residues. The CDR3 DNA reads TGTGCCAGCAGCCAGGACGGGACTAGCGTATCCTACGAGCAGTACTTC. Amino acid sequence: CASSQDGTSVSYEQYF. Full variable domain (rest looked up from reference TRBV5-4 and TRBJ2-7): ETGVTQSPTHLIKTRGQQVTLRCSSQSGHNTVSWYQQALGQGPQFIFQYYREEENGRGNFPPRFSGLQFPNYSSELNVNALELDDSALYLCASSQDGTSVSYEQYFGPGTRLTVT.

V and J are TRBV28 and TRBJ2-2, with unresolved D. The V end was cut by 6 bases, the J end by 7 bases, with 12 bases between. The CDR3 consists of 13 residues. Looked up from germline, CDR1 is MDHEN and CDR2 is SYDVKM. The CDR3 loop reads CASRPLSGGELFF. In DNA form, the CDR3 reads TGTGCCAGCAGACCCCTCTCGGGCGGGGAGCTGTTTTTT.

The chain employs TRBV6-6 and TRBJ2-5; 10 bases agree with TRBD2. This CDR3 contains 15 residues. With V trimmed by 2 bases and J by 5 bases, 5 bases remained unmatched. Looked up from germline, CDR1 is MNHNY and CDR2 is SVGAGI (reference sequence). The CDR3 reads CASSYLAGVRETQYF. The CDR3 nucleotides read TGTGCCAGCAGTTACCTAGCGGGAGTGCGGGAGACCCAGTACTTC.

The chain couples TRBV7-2 to TRBJ1-4, with unresolved D. In germline, CDR1 is SGHTA, CDR2 FQGNSA. Trimming cost V 6 bases and J 7 bases, with 15 bases left between them. The CDR3 extends over 14 amino acids. The chain's CDR3 is CASSRAGVSEKLFF. DNA of the CDR3: TGTGCCAGCAGTAGGGCAGGCGTTAGTGAAAAACTGTTTTTT.

The chain combines TRBV5-6 with TRBJ1-3; D is undetermined. V was pared by 2 bases and J by 2 bases, with 8 bases between. The CDR3 length is 14 residues. Germline assignment: CDR1 SGHDT and CDR2 YYEEEE. Written as DNA, the CDR3 is TGTGCCAGCAGCTTAGCGGCAGCTGGAAACACCATATATTTT. Protein sequence: CASSLAAAGNTIYF. Based on the CDR3 plus reference TRBV5-6 and TRBJ1-3, the full variable domain is DAGVTQSPTHLIKTRGQQVTLRCSPKSGHDTVSWYQQALGQGPQFIFQYYEEEERQRGNFPDRFSGHQFPNYSSELNVNALLLGDSALYLCASSLAAAGNTIYFGEGSWLTVV.

This rearrangement joins TRBV27 to TRBJ2-1, with 7 nucleotides matching TRBD2. Germline CDR1 MNHEY, CDR2 SMNVEV (reference sequence). The J segment lost 8 bases and the V segment lost 8 bases, leaving 9 bases of the junction unmatched. The CDR3 extends over 13 amino acids. CDR3 in amino acids: CASQPGGLDEQFF. The CDR3 DNA is TGTGCCAGCCAACCCGGGGGGTTGGATGAGCAGTTCTTC.

The rearrangement uses TRBV5-6 and TRBJ1-5, with D possibly being TRBD1 (5 bases). Between the trimmed V and J ends, which lost 0 bases and 6 bases, there was a span of 10 bases. This CDR3 has 14 amino acids. Germline-derived CDR1 and CDR2 are SGHDT and YYEEEE. CDR3 nucleotides: TGTGCCAGCAGCTTGGACGGGGACGGTCAGCCCCAGCATTTT. Translated, it gives CASSLDGDGQPQHF.

Only one count was recorded for this clone. The chain employs TRBV11-3 and TRBJ2-7; unclear D gene. The CDR3 sequence is 13 residues long. Germline loops: CDR1 SGHNT, CDR2 YENEEA. V was cut by 1 base and J by 6 bases, with 10 bases left in between. Written as DNA, the CDR3 is TGTGCCAGCAGCTTAGTTCCGACGGGCGAGCAGTACTTC. Encoded protein: CASSLVPTGEQYF.

J is TRBJ2-7 and V is TRBV15; D not certain. With 3 bases removed from V and 3 bases from J, the gap between germline ends came to 9 bases. This CDR3 spans 13 amino acids. Looked up from germline, CDR1 is LNHNV and CDR2 is YYDKDF (reference sequence). CDR3 nucleotides: TGTGCCACCAGCAGTGGAACAGACTACGAGCAGTACTTC. Protein: CATSSGTDYEQYF.

The chain is built from TRBV25-1 and TRBJ2-3; 16 bases map to TRBD2. Trimming at V came to 3 bases and at J to 10 bases, leaving 13 bases not matched to a gene. Germline values: CDR1 MGHDK, CDR2 SYGVNS. The CDR3 loop spans 18 amino acids. The CDR3 DNA is TGTGCCAGCAGTGACTACCGGGGGACTAGCGGGAGGGCCTCCGCGCAGTATTTT. This codes for CASSDYRGTSGRASAQYF. The full variable domain, in which reference TRBV25-1 and TRBJ2-3 provide the parts outside the CDR3, is EADIYQTPRYLVIGTGKKITLECSQTMGHDKMYWYQQDPGMELHLIHYSYGVNSTEKGDLSSESTVSRIRTEHFPLTLESARPSHTSQYLCASSDYRGTSGRASAQYFGPGTRLTVL.

This clone was recorded many times. The rearrangement links TRBV29-1 to TRBJ1-2; tentatively, D is TRBD1 (6 bases). V was shortened by 4 bases and J by 7 bases, with 19 bases between the two germline ends. The CDR3 sequence is 14 residues long. CDR1 and CDR2 (germline): SQVTM, ANQGSEA. CDR3 sequence (DNA): TGCAGCGTTGTCGAACAGGGCTCGCTCCGTGGCTACACCTTC. Translation: CSVVEQGSLRGYTF.

This clone was seen just once. The V call is TRBV7-2, the J call TRBJ2-1, with 14 bases that match TRBD2. Germline CDR1 SGHTA, CDR2 FQGNSA. J was trimmed by 14 bases and V by 4 bases; bases with no gene match: 10. The CDR3 is 15 amino acids. For the CDR3, the DNA is TGTGCCAGCAGCTCCGGGACTAGCGGGAGTGAATCCGAGTTCTTC. Translation: CASSSGTSGSESEFF.

The V call is TRBV4-1, the J call TRBJ2-5; TRBD2 agrees at 14 bases. From germline, CDR1 is MGHRA and CDR2 YSYEKL. J was trimmed by 3 bases and V by 4 bases; bases with no gene match: 16. The CDR3 contains 20 residues. The CDR3 DNA reads TGCGCCAGCAGCCGAATTGGGACTAGCGGGAGTCGGGGAGTGGAAGAGACCCAGTACTTC. This sequence encodes CASSRIGTSGSRGVEETQYF.

The V call is TRBV7-2, the J call TRBJ2-7; 7 bases agree with TRBD1. This CDR3 contains 14 residues. Per the germline V gene, CDR1 is SGHTA and CDR2 is FQGNSA. The junction had 5 bases not matched to a gene; V was cut back by 5 bases and J by 1 base. Here the CDR3 DNA reads TGTGCCAGCAGCCATACAGGGGCATCCTACGAGCAGTACTTC. This encodes CASSHTGASYEQYF.